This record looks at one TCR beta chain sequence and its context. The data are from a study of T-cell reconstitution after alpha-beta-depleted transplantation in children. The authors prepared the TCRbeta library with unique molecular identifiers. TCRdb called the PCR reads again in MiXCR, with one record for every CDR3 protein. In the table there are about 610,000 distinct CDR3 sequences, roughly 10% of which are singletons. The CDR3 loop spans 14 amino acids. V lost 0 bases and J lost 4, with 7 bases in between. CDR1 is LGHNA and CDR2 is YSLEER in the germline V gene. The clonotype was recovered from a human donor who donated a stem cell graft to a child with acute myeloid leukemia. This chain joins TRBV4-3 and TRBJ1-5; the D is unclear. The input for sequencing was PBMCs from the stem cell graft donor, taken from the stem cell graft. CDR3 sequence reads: CASSQDVANQPQHF. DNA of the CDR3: TGCGCCAGCAGCCAAGATGTGGCGAATCAGCCCCAGCATTTT.